Reported below is one TCR beta chain. The antigen is unknown. The sample belongs to a study of OX40 agonist ivuxolimab in advanced cancers. Study at large: Participants averaged around 60 years of age (range roughly 23 to 90) and were under 90% male. Eligibility rules accepted prior anti-PD-1, anti-PD-L1 or anti-CTLA-4 therapy, and roughly 40% had some.

This CDR3 contains 14 residues. Germline-derived CDR1 and CDR2 are SQVTM and ANQGSEA. With 3 bases removed from V and 4 bases from J, the gap between germline ends came to 13 bases. TCRdb's copy holds only in-frame clones and misses some; the assay was immunoSEQ multiplex PCR. The data show more than 80,000 clones, around 88% seen once. The study's findings and limits: Low normalized T-cell clonal expansion also characterized some of the nonresponders.

Cycle 7 day 1, cycle 4 day 1, and baseline were the timepoints at which blood was sampled. Here the sequenced sample was CD4+ or CD8+ T cells sorted from blood, taken in a trial of the OX40 agonist ivuxolimab. This TCR derives from an adult with an advanced solid tumor such as melanoma, head and neck, liver or kidney cancer. The J gene is TRBJ1-3, the V gene TRBV29-1; D not certain. For the CDR3, the DNA is TGCAGCGTTGAGTCTACTCGATGGGGAAACACCATATATTTT. It encodes CSVESTRWGNTIYF.